This entry concerns a single TCR beta chain. The sample belongs to a study of blood T cell repertoires in COVID-19. Study at large: Both acute and convalescent COVID-19 samples were obtained from the United States, Italy and Spain. PBMCs, B-cell-depleted T cells, or T cells provided the cDNA or gDNA that made up the material.

Germline trimming cut 5 bases from V and 4 bases from J; bases unmatched to any gene: 10. This CDR3 region has 15 residues. The germline CDR1 and CDR2 sequences are SGHTA and FQGTGA. How the authors handled the data: By means of reference gene primer amplification, nucleated cell counts were estimated. Using immunoSEQ multiplex PCR, the repertoire was profiled, and TCRdb retains in-frame clones only, with some absent. V, J and clone size were drawn from that table, and D and trimming were deduced from the DNA. Counted here are 70,000 or so clones, around nine tenths occurring once; the ten biggest clones make up approximately 9.1%.

The chain has TRBV7-3 and TRBJ1-1; 7 bases map to TRBD1. The specimen sequenced was peripheral blood. This receptor was identified in a human donor in a cohort sampled during active COVID-19. The CDR3 reads CASSPHGQGVTEAFF. For the CDR3, the DNA is TGTGCCAGCAGCCCCCACGGGCAGGGGGTCACTGAAGCTTTCTTT.